Each of the 20 T cell receptor beta chains below was sequenced from the same sample in a study of Graves' ophthalmopathy and Graves' hyperthyroidism (dated by TCRdb to the late 2010s). Reads for this sample came from an Illumina HiSeq 2000. For repertoire sequencing, TCR beta CDR3 regions were amplified from RNA transcripts. A first-round RT-PCR used HTBI primers with the Qiagen OneStep RT-PCR kit, followed by a second-round multiplex PCR, size selection and purification. The public sequencing data were trimmed at Q25 with fastp and processed into clonotypes with MiXCR by TCRdb, which kept only in-frame beta chains. Rows merge per CDR3 protein into single entries with the most common DNA and genes. In all, the sample holds almost 750,000 distinct CDR3 sequences, and around 40% of those were seen once. The top ten clones comprise 40% to 55% of the sample. Sequenced sample: peripheral blood. The receptors derive from an adult man with Graves' ophthalmopathy.

The chain recombines TRBV20-1 with TRBJ2-5; 15 nucleotides line up with TRBD2. Looked up from germline, CDR1 is DFQATT and CDR2 is SNEGSKA (reference sequence). The V segment lost 5 bases and the J segment 4 bases; nucleotides outside the gene matches: 14. The CDR3 covers 18 residues. CDR3 sequence reads: CSAHYGLAGGMAGETQYF. CDR3 in DNA: TGCAGTGCTCACTATGGACTAGCGGGAGGGATGGCCGGAGAGACCCAGTACTTC.

The CDR3 bases are TGTGCCAGCAACTCAGGGAACACCGGGGAGCTGTTTTTT. Encoded protein: CASNSGNTGELFF. The genes are TRBV7-2 and TRBJ2-2; D remains unclear. V lost 7 bases to trimming and J lost 1 base, with 7 bases between them. Germline CDR1 reads SGHTA; CDR2 reads FQGNSA. The CDR3 extends over 13 amino acids. Full variable domain (rest looked up from reference TRBV7-2 and TRBJ2-2): GAGVSQSPSNKVTEKGKDVELRCDPISGHTALYWYRQSLGQGLEFLIYFQGNSAPDKSGLPSDRFSAERTGGSVSTLTIQRTQQEDSAVYLCASNSGNTGELFFGEGSRLTVL.

The J gene is TRBJ2-5, the V gene TRBV7-9; D ambiguous. The ends were cut back, 4 bases at V and 5 bases at J, with 11 bases in the middle. The CDR3 covers 13 residues. The germline V gene encodes CDR1 SEHNR and CDR2 FQNEAQ (reference sequence). The CDR3 DNA follows: TGTGCCAGCAGCTCCTCCCGTTGGGAGACCCAGTACTTC. This encodes CASSSSRWETQYF.

This chain joins TRBV20-1 and TRBJ1-1, with D unclear. The CDR3 totals 13 residues. Germline V lookup: CDR1 DFQATT, CDR2 SNEGSKA (reference sequence). V dropped 0 bases and J dropped 1 base, with 6 bases sitting between them. In DNA, the CDR3 is TGCAGTGCTAGAGATCACCCGAACACTGAAGCTTTCTTT. It codes for CSARDHPNTEAFF.

This clonotype was seen repeatedly, ten times or more. The chain is built from TRBV7-3 and TRBJ2-5, with no clear D. The CDR3 length is 13 residues. The germline V and J ends were trimmed by 2 bases and 1 base, with 5 bases remaining between them. Germline values: CDR1 SGHTA, CDR2 FQGTGA. The CDR3, as DNA: TGTGCCAGCAGCTTACTGGCCCAAGAGACCCAGTACTTC. Its translation is CASSLLAQETQYF. The variable domain in full, completed from reference TRBV7-3 and TRBJ2-5, reads GAGVSQTPSNKVTEKGKYVELRCDPISGHTALYWYRQSLGQGPEFLIYFQGTGAADDSGLPNDRFFAVRPEGSVSTLKIQRTERGDSAVYLCASSLLAQETQYFGPGTRLLVL.

This clonotype appeared a single time. Germline and junction disagree at one end, which may indicate a read error. This chain links TRBV7-9 with TRBJ1-2; the D gene is possibly TRBD1 (5 bases). The CDR3 is made up of 14 amino acids. Germline CDR1 SEHNR, CDR2 FQNEAQ (reference sequence). Written as DNA, the CDR3 is TGTGCCAGCAGCTTGGGGCAGTCAAACTGTGGCTACACCTTC. Protein product: CASSLGQSNCGYTF.

This chain links TRBV25-1 with TRBJ2-2, with TRBD1 identical over 7 bases. Trimming at V came to 6 bases and at J to 2 bases, leaving 6 bases not matched to a gene. Germline assignment: CDR1 MGHDK and CDR2 SYGVNS. This CDR3 has 15 amino acids. CDR3 nucleotides: TGTGCCAGCAGCGTCCGGGACAGAAACACCGGGGAGCTGTTTTTT. It codes for CASSVRDRNTGELFF.

The sample holds many counts of this clonotype. The chain links TRBV11-2 to TRBJ1-2; TRBD1 agrees at 10 bases. Germline-derived CDR1 and CDR2 are SGHAT and FQNNGV. The trim removed 5 bases at V and 6 bases at J, leaving 6 bases unmatched. The CDR3 length is 14 residues. The CDR3 DNA follows: TGTGCCAGCAGCCAAGACAGGGGGCAAAATGGCTACACCTTC. Translated: CASSQDRGQNGYTF.

Notes on this clonotype: A single base separates this from a much larger clone, so it may be a read error. The chain recombines TRBV10-3 with TRBJ1-2; the match to TRBD1 covers 7 bases. The CDR3 is made up of 13 amino acids. Germline V lookup: CDR1 ENHRY, CDR2 SYGVKD. V lost 10 bases to trimming and J lost 6 bases; unmatched junction nucleotides: 11. The CDR3 spells CASRPDRRDGYTF. The CDR3 region has the DNA TGTGCCAGCAGGCCGGACAGGAGAGATGGCTACACCTTC.

As for this clonotype: This may arise from a read error, as a much more abundant clone is one base away. The chain employs TRBV20-1 and TRBJ1-2; 10 bases are a match to TRBD1. The CDR3 totals 14 residues. With 4 bases clipped from V and 10 bases from J, the junction kept 12 bases outside the gene matches. Germline values: CDR1 DFQATT, CDR2 SNEGSKA (reference sequence). CDR3 in DNA: TGCAGTGCTAACACTGACAGGGGGCAAAGTGACTACACCTTC. This codes for CSANTDRGQSDYTF.

There are a few counts of this clonotype. The J gene is TRBJ2-6, the V gene TRBV7-9, with 11 bases identical to TRBD1. The V gene end was trimmed by 4 bases and the J gene end by 2 bases; junction bases not matched to a gene: 10. The V gene's germline CDR1 is SEHNR and CDR2 FQNEAQ (reference sequence). The CDR3 has 19 residues. Here the CDR3 reads CASSSRGTGGGPGANVLTF. DNA for the CDR3: TGTGCCAGCAGCTCCCGGGGGACAGGGGGTGGTCCTGGGGCCAACGTCCTGACTTTC.

In the case of this clonotype: A much bigger clone sits one base away, suggesting this may be a read error. The chain links TRBV2 to TRBJ1-5; TRBD1 matches at 8 bases. Germline V lookup: CDR1 SNHLY, CDR2 FYNNEI. The CDR3 totals 13 residues. V dropped 6 bases and J dropped 5; count of bases not matched to a gene: 3. The CDR3 coding sequence is TGTGCCAGCAGGGCGACAGGGGATCAGCCCCAGCATTTT. This codes for CASRATGDQPQHF.

The genes are TRBV15 and TRBJ1-1; 8 nucleotides line up with TRBD1. Germline loops: CDR1 LNHNV, CDR2 YYDKDF (reference sequence). J gave up 11 bases and V 4 bases, and 12 bases lay outside the gene matches. The CDR3 has 14 residues. CDR3 protein: CATSNMDRALGAFF. CDR3 in DNA: TGTGCCACCAGCAATATGGACAGGGCCCTGGGGGCTTTCTTT.

The chain employs TRBV24-1 and TRBJ2-6; a weak D match, TRBD2 (5 bases). V lost 5 bases to trimming and J lost 3 bases, with 19 bases between them. Germline CDR1 reads KGHDR; CDR2 reads SFDVKD. The CDR3 is 18 residues long. The CDR3 region has the DNA TGTGCCACCAGTGGAGGGAATTGCGAACACCGTGGGGCCAACGTCCTGACTTTC. Translation gives CATSGGNCEHRGANVLTF.

This clonotype has only a few counts. V and J are TRBV7-2 and TRBJ1-1; 8 positions match TRBD1. The V and J ends lost 3 bases and 3 bases, in that order; junction bases with no gene match: 6. Germline-derived CDR1 and CDR2 are SGHTA and FQGNSA. The CDR3 contains 15 residues. CDR3 loop: CASSFHGQGDTEAFF. In DNA, the CDR3 is TGTGCCAGCAGCTTCCACGGACAGGGCGACACTGAAGCTTTCTTT.

This clonotype was seen ten or more times. The genes are TRBV7-9 and TRBJ2-5; the match to TRBD1 covers 7 bases. The germline gives CDR1 SEHNR, CDR2 FQNEAQ (reference sequence). Trimming took 5 bases from V and 5 from J; bases not matched to a gene: 14. The CDR3 sequence is 16 residues long. The CDR3 spells CASSQRSGTVRETQYF. CDR3 DNA sequence: TGTGCCAGCAGCCAACGTTCCGGGACAGTACGGGAGACCCAGTACTTC.

In the case of this clonotype: Since the CDR3 does not end with the conserved phenylalanine or tryptophan, this likely comes from a read error. This rearrangement joins TRBV10-3 to TRBJ2-7; D not resolved. The DNA end lines up better with TRBJ2-6; the J call may be wrong. Germline CDR1 ENHRY, CDR2 SYGVKD. This CDR3 contains 8 residues. The CDR3 loop reads CAISELTL. CDR3 sequence (DNA): TGTGCCATCAGTGAACTGACTTTG.

The gene calls are TRBV7-9 and TRBJ2-2; D might be TRBD1 or TRBD2, each matching 5 bases. V was shortened by 3 bases and J by 6 bases, with 14 bases between the two germline ends. The germline CDR1 and CDR2 sequences are SEHNR and FQNEAQ (reference sequence). The CDR3 totals 15 residues. The CDR3 DNA follows: TGTGCCAGCAGCTTGCCCAGGGAGTCAGCCGGGGAGCTGTTTTTT. This codes for CASSLPRESAGELFF.

There are a few counts of this clonotype. The chain uses TRBV10-3 and TRBJ1-6, with 7 bases lining up with TRBD1. Germline V gene lookup returns CDR1 ENHRY and CDR2 SYGVKD. V lost 10 bases to trimming and J lost 6 bases; unmatched junction nucleotides: 9. The CDR3 is made up of 14 amino acids. CDR3 nucleotides: TGTGCCAGCAACTACCGGGACAGTAATTCACCCCTCCACTTT. Amino acids: CASNYRDSNSPLHF.

This clonotype has a count of ten or more. The chain carries TRBV11-2 and TRBJ1-2; 8 nucleotides agree with TRBD1. The CDR3 totals 14 residues. CDR1 is SGHAT and CDR2 is FQNNGV in the germline V gene. J lost 3 bases, V lost 4 bases, and 4 bases had no gene match. The DNA for the CDR3 is TGTGCCAGCAGCTCCGGACAGGGCGACTATGGCTACACCTTC. Protein product: CASSSGQGDYGYTF.